This TCR beta chain derives from a study of cytomegalovirus exposure and HLA in healthy donors. Trimming took off 0 bases at V and 0 bases at J, with 13 bases between the two ends. This CDR3 comprises 18 residues. From germline, CDR1 is SGHNT and CDR2 YYREEE (reference sequence). Study-wide results and caveats: Testing in vitro showed a few CMV-associated chains specific for CMV antigens.

Regarding donors, all were healthy bone marrow donors. Concerning this clone itself: Its antigen is as yet unknown.

Primers: 60 Vbeta forward and 13 Jbeta reverse. TCRdb's copy holds only in-frame clones and misses some; the assay was immunoSEQ multiplex PCR. The profile shows about 130,000 clones, around 86% of them singletons. This clonotype was sampled from a man aged 18 to 30 in good health and CMV-seronegative. Material: PBMCs. The rearrangement uses TRBV5-4 and TRBJ2-6; perhaps TRBD1 as D (6 bases). The DNA of the CDR3 is TGTGCCAGCAGCTTGGAGGCAGGGGACATCTCTGGGGCCAACGTCCTGACTTTC. Amino acids: CASSLEAGDISGANVLTF.